This TCR beta chain came from a study of cytomegalovirus exposure and HLA in healthy donors. Study-level findings and limits: Judged likely to be a sequencing artifact was a cluster of highly shared sequence variants. Overall, 164 TCR beta chains were annotated as cytomegalovirus-associated. Reported findings show TCR beta sequences accurately forecast HLA-A and HLA-B alleles in most subjects. Per a later analysis, HLA-associated TCR beta chains showed more clonal expansion than other, equally common TCR beta chains.

As regards this clone: What it binds is unknown.

Germline V gives CDR1 SQVTM, CDR2 ANQGSEA. V lost 3 bases to trimming and J lost 4 bases, with 18 bases between them. The CDR3 is made up of 15 amino acids. The PCR had 60 Vbeta and 13 Jbeta primers. Clones were sequenced by immunoSEQ multiplex PCR, and TCRdb holds only the in-frame ones, with some missing. The repertoire holds 110,000 to 150,000 clones, with 80% to 85% as singletons. The sequencing input was PBMCs. The chain couples TRBV29-1 to TRBJ1-1; tentatively, D is TRBD1 (6 bases). The sequence derives from a female donor in good health and CMV-seronegative. CDR3 sequence: CSVEGHRTVTTEAFF. The CDR3, as DNA: TGCAGCGTTGAGGGACATCGGACTGTTACCACTGAAGCTTTCTTT.